This TCR beta chain was captured in a study of identical twins. Notes on the study in general: The models gave estimates that fell short of the out-of-frame TCR alpha sharing seen in monozygotic twins.

Template switching added a universal primer site, and cDNA bore unique molecular identifiers. TCRdb reanalysed the 5' RACE reads using MiXCR and keeps one entry per CDR3 protein. The sample consists of approximately 1.8 million distinct CDR3 sequences, less than 40% of them appearing once. Germline CDR1 is SNHLY and CDR2 is FYNNEI. V gave up 7 bases and J gave up 5 bases; unmatched junction bases: 9. This CDR3 has 14 amino acids. As to this clonotype: The antigen remains undetermined.

The sequenced sample was cord blood. This TCR came from a newborn girl in good health. This sequence joins TRBV2 and TRBJ2-3; 7 nucleotides agree with TRBD2. CDR3 DNA sequence: TGTGCCAGCATGGGATGGCGGGAGATAGATACGCAGTATTTT. Translated, it gives CASMGWREIDTQYF.